These 11 T cell receptor beta chains share one sample of origin, sequenced in a study of CD8 T cells in ankylosing spondylitis. MiXCR was run by TCRdb on the 5' RACE reads, yielding one entry per CDR3 protein. The table lists about 750,000 distinct CDR3 sequences, over 15% of them singletons. Study-wide results and caveats: A TCR beta motif of under ten highly homologous variants appeared characteristic of ankylosing spondylitis blood.

These receptors' targets are unknown. The material sequenced was blood, either unsorted or a sorted T cell fraction (not recorded which). The receptors come from a male donor with ankylosing spondylitis.

This clonotype was counted between two and nine times. CDR3 region: CASSVDDRYNEQFF. In nucleotides, the CDR3 is TGTGCCAGCAGCGTAGATGACAGGTACAATGAGCAGTTCTTC. V and J are TRBV9 and TRBJ2-1, with D possibly being TRBD1 (6 bases). The CDR3 contains 14 residues. Trimming pared 0 bases from V and 4 bases from J, leaving 8 bases between. Germline loops: CDR1 SGDLS, CDR2 YYNGEE.

This clonotype came up many times. CDR3 nucleotide sequence: TGTGCCAGCAGTCCTAGCGGTGAGGAGGGAGATTGGAATGAGCAGTTCTTC. The encoded protein is CASSPSGEEGDWNEQFF. V usage is TRBV12-3 or TRBV12-4 and J usage is TRBJ2-1; 7 bases match TRBD2. CDR3 length equals 17 residues. Trimming at V came to 5 bases and at J to 7 bases, leaving 17 bases not matched to a gene.

The rearrangement uses TRBV7-9 and TRBJ2-7; 8 positions agree with TRBD1. The CDR3 is 14 residues long. V was pared by 5 bases and J by 3 bases, with 6 bases of the junction left unmatched. CDR1 is SEHNR and CDR2 is FQNEAQ in the germline V gene (reference sequence). DNA of the CDR3: TGTGCCAGCAGCCAGACAGGGGCGCTCTACGAGCAGTACTTC. Its translation is CASSQTGALYEQYF.

A few counts support this clonotype. This rearrangement joins TRBV12-3 or TRBV12-4 to TRBJ2-1; TRBD2 matches at 10 bases. This CDR3 spans 16 amino acids. J lost 5 bases, V lost 2 bases, and 6 bases had no gene match. The CDR3, as DNA: TGTGCCAGCAGTTTAATCCCCACTAGCGGGAACAATGAGCAGTTCTTC. Its translation is CASSLIPTSGNNEQFF.

The gene calls are TRBV6-1 and TRBJ1-3; the D is unclear. This CDR3 spans 15 amino acids. Germline CDR1 and CDR2: MNHNS and SASEGT. The V end was cut by 6 bases, the J end by 0 bases, with 12 bases between. This chain's CDR3 is CASRPDWSSGNTIYF. For the CDR3, the DNA is TGTGCCAGCAGGCCCGACTGGAGCTCTGGAAACACCATATATTTT.

This clonotype was counted between two and nine times. V is TRBV6-2 or TRBV6-3 and J is TRBJ2-3; tentative D call: TRBD1 (5 bases). CDR3 length: 16 residues. V gave up 2 bases and J gave up 1 base, with 13 bases separating them. In germline, CDR1 is MNHEY, CDR2 SVGEGT. The CDR3 sequence: CASSYHRIEGTDTQYF. The CDR3 DNA reads TGTGCCAGCAGTTACCACAGGATTGAGGGCACAGATACGCAGTATTTT.

This chain links TRBV28 with TRBJ2-7; D ambiguous. The CDR3 contains 13 residues. Trimming removed 6 bases at V and 2 bases at J, with 11 bases between. Germline lookup yields CDR1 MDHEN and CDR2 SYDVKM. This CDR3 is CASRTNPTYEQYF. The CDR3 DNA is TGTGCCAGCAGAACGAACCCCACCTACGAGCAGTACTTC. Drawing the rest from reference TRBV28 and TRBJ2-7, the complete variable domain is DVKVTQSSRYLVKRTGEKVFLECVQDMDHENMFWYRQDPGLGLRLIYFSYDVKMKEKGDIPEGYSVSREKKERFSLILESASTNQTSMYLCASRTNPTYEQYFGPGTRLTVT.

The gene calls are TRBV7-9 and TRBJ2-7; TRBD2 might be the D (5 bases). Germline V gene sequence: CDR1 SEHNR, CDR2 FQNEAQ (reference sequence). V shed 5 bases and J shed 4 bases, with 12 bases lying between them. The CDR3 length is 13 residues. The DNA of the CDR3 is TGTGCCAGCAGCCCTTATGGCGGGTACGAGCAGTACTTC. As protein: CASSPYGGYEQYF.

As regards this clonotype: One end of the junction does not line up with germline, which may come from a read error. The V call is TRBV6-2 or TRBV6-3, the J call TRBJ1-2, with 7 bases that match TRBD1. The V gene's germline CDR1 is MNHEY and CDR2 SVGEGT. This CDR3 is 12 amino acids long. The CDR3 here is CASSYDRARFAF. In DNA form, the CDR3 reads TGTGCCAGCAGTTACGACAGGGCCCGATTCGCCTTC.

At least ten counts were recorded for this clonotype. V usage is TRBV7-9 and J usage is TRBJ1-6, with 7 bases matching TRBD1. Germline V gives CDR1 SEHNR, CDR2 FQNEAQ (reference sequence). The CDR3 has 16 amino acids. Losses at the gene ends were 3 bases for V and 4 bases for J; bases not matched to a gene: 6. CDR3 in amino acids: CASSFGQAVYNSPLHF. Here the CDR3 DNA reads TGTGCCAGCAGCTTCGGACAGGCGGTTTATAATTCACCCCTCCACTTT.

The CDR3 spells CASSWSGGRTDTQYF. In nucleotides, the CDR3 is TGTGCCAGCAGTTGGAGCGGGGGGCGCACAGATACGCAGTATTTT. The rearrangement links TRBV12-3 or TRBV12-4 to TRBJ2-3; 9 bases are shared with TRBD2. This CDR3 is 15 amino acids long. J gave up 1 base and V 4 bases, and 3 bases lay outside the gene matches.